Sequencing of this TCR beta chain was carried out in a study of cytomegalovirus exposure and HLA in healthy donors. The assay was immunoSEQ multiplex PCR, and TCRdb's table has in-frame clones only and misses some. The sample holds 120,000 to 150,000 clones, more than 85% seen once. Germline CDR1 PRHDT, CDR2 FYEKMQ (reference sequence). This CDR3 spans 13 amino acids. Trimming removed 8 bases at V and 1 base at J, with 11 bases between. This sequence joins TRBV13 and TRBJ1-1; TRBD1 is a possible D gene (5 bases). The sequence came from a man younger than 35 in good health and CMV-seropositive. The sample consisted of PBMCs. The CDR3 DNA sequence: TGTGCCAGCGTGCTTAGGGGGAACACTGAAGCTTTCTTT. It yields the protein CASVLRGNTEAFF.